This T cell receptor beta chain appears in the sequencing data of a study of CD8 T cells in ankylosing spondylitis. Regarding the study as a whole: Apparently characteristic of ankylosing spondylitis blood was a TCR beta motif (eight highly homologous variants). In ankylosing spondylitis patients, matched synovial fluid reportedly showed significant enrichment of disease-linked clones. The authors found the disease-linked clones to be CD8+ and relatively rare in peripheral blood.

About this clonotype: What it recognizes is unknown.

Quantitative 5'-RACE was performed with molecular barcodes, and it yielded the TCR beta libraries. TCRdb called the 5' RACE reads again in MiXCR, with one record for every CDR3 protein. Here the sample spans roughly 670,000 distinct CDR3 sequences, over 15% being singletons. This CDR3 has 12 residues. Trimming took off 11 bases at V and 2 bases at J, with 12 bases between the two ends. CDR1 is SNHLY and CDR2 is FYNNEI in the germline V gene. This receptor was obtained from a male donor with ankylosing spondylitis. This chain joins TRBV2 and TRBJ1-1; D may be TRBD1 (5 bases). Sequenced input: blood, either unsorted or a sorted T cell fraction (not recorded which). Here the CDR3 DNA reads TGTGCCGGTTCAGGACAAAACACTGAAGCTTTCTTT. It translates to CAGSGQNTEAFF.